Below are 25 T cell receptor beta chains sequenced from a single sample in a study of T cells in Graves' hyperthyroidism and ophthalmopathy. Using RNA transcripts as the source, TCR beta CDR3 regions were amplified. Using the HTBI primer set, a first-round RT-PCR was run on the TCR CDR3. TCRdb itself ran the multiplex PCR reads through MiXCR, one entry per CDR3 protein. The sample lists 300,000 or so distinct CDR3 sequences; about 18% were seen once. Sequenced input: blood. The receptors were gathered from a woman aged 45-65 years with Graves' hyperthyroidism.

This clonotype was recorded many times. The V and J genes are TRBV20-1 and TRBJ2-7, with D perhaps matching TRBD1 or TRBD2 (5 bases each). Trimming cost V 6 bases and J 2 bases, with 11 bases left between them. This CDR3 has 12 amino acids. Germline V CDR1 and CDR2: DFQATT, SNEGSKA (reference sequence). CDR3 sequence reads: CSARGPTYEQYF. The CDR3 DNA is TGCAGTGCGAGGGGACCCACCTACGAGCAGTACTTC.

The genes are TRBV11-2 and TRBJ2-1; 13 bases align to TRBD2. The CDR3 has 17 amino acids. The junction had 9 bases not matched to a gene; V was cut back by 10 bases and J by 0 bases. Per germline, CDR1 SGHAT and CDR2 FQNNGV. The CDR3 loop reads CATGTSGTLTSYNEQFF. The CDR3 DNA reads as TGTGCCACCGGGACTAGCGGGACTCTGACCTCCTACAATGAGCAGTTCTTC.

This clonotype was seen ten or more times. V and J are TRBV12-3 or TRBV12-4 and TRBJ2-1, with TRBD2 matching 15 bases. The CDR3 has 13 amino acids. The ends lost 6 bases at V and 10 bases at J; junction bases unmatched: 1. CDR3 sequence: CASRGTSGGEQFF. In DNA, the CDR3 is TGTGCCAGCAGGGGGACTAGCGGGGGGGAGCAGTTCTTC.

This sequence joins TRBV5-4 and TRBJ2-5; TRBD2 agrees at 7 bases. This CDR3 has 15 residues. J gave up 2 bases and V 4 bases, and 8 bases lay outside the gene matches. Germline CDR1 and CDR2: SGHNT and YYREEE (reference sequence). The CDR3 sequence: CASSPGGRIQETQYF. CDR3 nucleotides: TGTGCCAGCAGCCCGGGGGGACGGATACAAGAGACCCAGTACTTC.

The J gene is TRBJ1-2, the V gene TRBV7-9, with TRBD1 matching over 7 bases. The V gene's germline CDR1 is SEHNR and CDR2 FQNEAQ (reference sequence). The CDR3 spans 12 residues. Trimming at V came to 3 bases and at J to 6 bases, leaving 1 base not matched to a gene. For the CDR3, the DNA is TGTGCCAGCAGCTTCAGGGGGGATGGCTACACCTTC. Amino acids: CASSFRGDGYTF.

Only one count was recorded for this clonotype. CDR3 nucleotide sequence: TGCGCCAGCAGCCAACCGGGACAGGGGTATGGCTACACCTTC. It codes for CASSQPGQGYGYTF. The chain recombines TRBV4-1 with TRBJ1-2; the match to TRBD1 covers 10 bases. There are 14 residues in the CDR3. V trimming: 2 bases; J trimming: 5 bases; junction bases outside the gene matches: 2. Germline-derived CDR1 and CDR2 are MGHRA and YSYEKL.

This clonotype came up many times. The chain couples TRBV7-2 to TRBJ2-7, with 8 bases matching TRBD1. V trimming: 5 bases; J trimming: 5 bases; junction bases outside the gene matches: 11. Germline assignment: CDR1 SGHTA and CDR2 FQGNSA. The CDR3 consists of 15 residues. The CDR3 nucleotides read TGTGCCAGCAGCCTGCAGGGGGCGAATTTCCACGAGCAGTACTTC. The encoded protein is CASSLQGANFHEQYF.

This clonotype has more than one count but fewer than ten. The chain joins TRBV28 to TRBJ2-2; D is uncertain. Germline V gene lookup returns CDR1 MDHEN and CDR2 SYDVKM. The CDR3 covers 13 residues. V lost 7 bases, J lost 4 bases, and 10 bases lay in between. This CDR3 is CASKSGFTGELFF. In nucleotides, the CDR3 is TGTGCCAGCAAAAGTGGATTCACCGGGGAGCTGTTTTTT.

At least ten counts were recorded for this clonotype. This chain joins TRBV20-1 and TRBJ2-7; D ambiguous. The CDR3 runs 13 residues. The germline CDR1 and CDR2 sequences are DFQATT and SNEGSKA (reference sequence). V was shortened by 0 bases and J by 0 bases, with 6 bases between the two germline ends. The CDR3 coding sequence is TGCAGTGCTAGAGACGACGGCTCCTACGAGCAGTACTTC. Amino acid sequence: CSARDDGSYEQYF.

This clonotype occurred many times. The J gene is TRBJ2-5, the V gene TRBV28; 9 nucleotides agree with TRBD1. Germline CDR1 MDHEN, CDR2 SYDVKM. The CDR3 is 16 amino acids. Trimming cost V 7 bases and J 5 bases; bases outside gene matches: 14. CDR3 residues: CASTSPGTGSGETQYF. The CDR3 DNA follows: TGTGCCAGCACTAGTCCCGGGACAGGGTCGGGGGAGACCCAGTACTTC.

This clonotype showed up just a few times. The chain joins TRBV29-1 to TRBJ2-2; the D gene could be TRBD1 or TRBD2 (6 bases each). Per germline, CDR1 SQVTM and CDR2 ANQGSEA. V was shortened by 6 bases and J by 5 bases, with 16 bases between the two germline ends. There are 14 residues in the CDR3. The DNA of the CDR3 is TGCAGCGTAAGCAGGGGTGGAGGGACCGGGGAGCTGTTTTTT. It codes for CSVSRGGGTGELFF.

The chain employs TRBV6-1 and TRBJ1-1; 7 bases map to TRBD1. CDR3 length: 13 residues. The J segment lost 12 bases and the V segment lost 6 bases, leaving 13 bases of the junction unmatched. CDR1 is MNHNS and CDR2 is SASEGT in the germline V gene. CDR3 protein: CASRRQGPRDTFF. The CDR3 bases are TGTGCCAGCAGAAGACAGGGCCCAAGGGATACTTTCTTT.

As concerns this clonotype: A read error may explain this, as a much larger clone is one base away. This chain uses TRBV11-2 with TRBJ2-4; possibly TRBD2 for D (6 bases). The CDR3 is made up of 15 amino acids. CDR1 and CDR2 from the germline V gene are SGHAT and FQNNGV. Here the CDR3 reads CANSLSGSAKNIQYF. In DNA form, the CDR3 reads TGTGCCAACAGCTTAAGCGGGTCGGCCAAAAACATTCAGTACTTC.

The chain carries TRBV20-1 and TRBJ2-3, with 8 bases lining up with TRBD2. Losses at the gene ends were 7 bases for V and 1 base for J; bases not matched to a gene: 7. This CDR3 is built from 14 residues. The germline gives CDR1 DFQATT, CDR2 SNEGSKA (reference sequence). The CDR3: CSVGSGGGTDTQYF. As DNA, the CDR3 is TGCAGTGTTGGAAGCGGGGGAGGCACAGATACGCAGTATTTT.

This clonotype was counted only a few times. The CDR3 bases are TGTGCCAGCAGCACAGGGACAGCCGGTGTGCAGTACGTC. This codes for CASSTGTAGVQYV. The gene calls are TRBV11-2 and TRBJ2-7; 7 bases match TRBD1. The CDR3 consists of 13 residues. CDR1 is SGHAT and CDR2 is FQNNGV in the germline V gene. With 5 bases clipped from V and 9 bases from J, the junction kept 10 bases outside the gene matches.

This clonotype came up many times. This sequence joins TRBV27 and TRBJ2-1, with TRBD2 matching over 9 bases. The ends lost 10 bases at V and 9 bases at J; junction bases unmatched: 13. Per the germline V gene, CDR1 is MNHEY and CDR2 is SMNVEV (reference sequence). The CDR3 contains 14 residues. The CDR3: CATALAGGPVEQFF. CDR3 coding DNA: TGTGCCACCGCGCTCGCGGGAGGGCCGGTTGAGCAGTTCTTC.

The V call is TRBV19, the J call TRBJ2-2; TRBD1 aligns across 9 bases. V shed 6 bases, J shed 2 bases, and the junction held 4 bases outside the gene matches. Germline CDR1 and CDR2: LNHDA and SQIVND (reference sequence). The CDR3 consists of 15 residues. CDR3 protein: CASSTGGDNTGELFF. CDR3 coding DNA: TGTGCCAGTAGCACAGGGGGCGATAACACCGGGGAGCTGTTTTTT.

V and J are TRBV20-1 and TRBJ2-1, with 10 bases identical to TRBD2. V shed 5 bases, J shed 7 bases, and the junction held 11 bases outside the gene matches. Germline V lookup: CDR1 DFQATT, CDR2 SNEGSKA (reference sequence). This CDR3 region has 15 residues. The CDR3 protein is CSADLAGGLRNEQFF. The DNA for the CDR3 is TGCAGTGCTGATTTAGCGGGAGGCCTTAGGAATGAGCAGTTCTTC.

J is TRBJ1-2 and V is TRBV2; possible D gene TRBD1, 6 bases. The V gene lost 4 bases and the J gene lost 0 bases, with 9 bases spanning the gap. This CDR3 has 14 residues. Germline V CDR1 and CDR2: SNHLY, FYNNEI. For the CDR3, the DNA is TGTGCCAGCAGTGTGGACAGTTCTAACTATGGCTACACCTTC. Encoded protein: CASSVDSSNYGYTF.

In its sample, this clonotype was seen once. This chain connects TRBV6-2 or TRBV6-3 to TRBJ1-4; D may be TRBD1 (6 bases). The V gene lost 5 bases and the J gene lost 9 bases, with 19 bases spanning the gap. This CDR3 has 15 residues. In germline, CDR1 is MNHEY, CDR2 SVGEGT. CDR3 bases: TGTGCCAGCAGTAAGAGGACAGAGCCCCTGAAAAAACTGTTTTTT. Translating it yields CASSKRTEPLKKLFF.

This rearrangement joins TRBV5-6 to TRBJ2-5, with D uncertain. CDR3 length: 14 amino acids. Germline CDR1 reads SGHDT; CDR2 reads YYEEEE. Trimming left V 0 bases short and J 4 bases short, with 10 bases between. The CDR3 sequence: CASSLEQFGETQYF. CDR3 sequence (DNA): TGTGCCAGCAGCTTGGAACAGTTTGGAGAGACCCAGTACTTC.

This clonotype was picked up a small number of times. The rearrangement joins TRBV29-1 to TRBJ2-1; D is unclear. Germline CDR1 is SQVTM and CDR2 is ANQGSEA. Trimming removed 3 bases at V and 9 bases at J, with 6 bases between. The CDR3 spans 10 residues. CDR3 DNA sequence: TGCAGCGTTGACCCGTTTGAGCAGTTCTTC. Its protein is CSVDPFEQFF.

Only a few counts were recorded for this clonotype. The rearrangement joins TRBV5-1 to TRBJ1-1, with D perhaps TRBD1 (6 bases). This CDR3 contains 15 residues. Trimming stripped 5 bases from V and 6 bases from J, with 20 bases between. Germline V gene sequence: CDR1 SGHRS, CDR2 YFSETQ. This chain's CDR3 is CASSAHPDRVPEAFF. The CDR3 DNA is TGCGCCAGCAGTGCACACCCGGACAGAGTCCCTGAAGCTTTCTTT.

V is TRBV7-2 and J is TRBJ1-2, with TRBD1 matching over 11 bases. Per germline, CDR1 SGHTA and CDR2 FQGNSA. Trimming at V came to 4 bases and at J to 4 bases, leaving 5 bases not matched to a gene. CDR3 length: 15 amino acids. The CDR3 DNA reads TGTGCCAGCAGCTCCGGGACAGGGGGAATCTATGGCTACACCTTC. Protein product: CASSSGTGGIYGYTF.

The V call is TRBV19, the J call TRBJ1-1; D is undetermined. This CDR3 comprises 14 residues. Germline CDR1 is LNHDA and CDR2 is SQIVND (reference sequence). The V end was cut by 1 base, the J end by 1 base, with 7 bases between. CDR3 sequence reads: CASSIVAGNTEAFF. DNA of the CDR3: TGTGCCAGTAGTATAGTCGCTGGGAACACTGAAGCTTTCTTT.